Listed here are 30 T cell receptor beta chains from one sample, sequenced in a study of cytomegalovirus exposure and HLA in healthy donors (dated by TCRdb to the late 2010s). Library prep was done by the immunoSEQ multiplex PCR assay. A mixture of 60 forward primers for TCR Vbeta segments and 13 reverse primers for TCR Jbeta segments was used in the multiplex PCR. TCRdb took over this immuneACCESS table, retaining in-frame rearrangements with V and J assigned. Such tables are incomplete; in checked studies, under half of the missing clones stem from an unresolved V gene, and the remainder is unexplained. For this sample the table gives over 100,000 clones, of which over 80% were detected only once. The ten top clones hold approximately 1.5% of the sample. The sample consisted of PBMCs. The receptors were sampled from a middle-aged man in good health and CMV-seronegative.

The chain couples TRBV5-4 to TRBJ2-3; no clear D. Germline V lookup: CDR1 SGHNT, CDR2 YYREEE (reference sequence). CDR3 length: 15 amino acids. Trimming took off 2 bases at V and 2 bases at J, with 12 bases between the two ends. The DNA for the CDR3 is TGTGCCAGCAGCTTTCGCGGTTCCTTCACAGATACGCAGTATTTT. Protein sequence: CASSFRGSFTDTQYF.

V usage is TRBV10-3 and J usage is TRBJ2-1, with D perhaps matching TRBD2 (5 bases). Deletions cut 10 bases from V and 8 bases from J, with 15 bases between. This CDR3 spans 12 amino acids. Germline V gene sequence: CDR1 ENHRY, CDR2 SYGVKD. CDR3 protein: CANSPGFDEQFF. For the CDR3, the DNA is TGTGCCAATAGCCCGGGGTTCGATGAGCAGTTCTTC.

V gene TRBV11-1 combines with J gene TRBJ2-5; 14 positions match TRBD2. Germline CDR1 reads SGHAT; CDR2 reads FQDESV (reference sequence). V shed 5 bases, J shed 4 bases, and the junction held 9 bases outside the gene matches. The CDR3 is made up of 17 amino acids. The CDR3 bases are TGTGCCAGCAGCAGGGGACTAGCGGGAGAGGCGGTAGAGACCCAGTACTTC. Translation: CASSRGLAGEAVETQYF.

The rearrangement links TRBV6-1 to TRBJ2-7; possibly TRBD1 for D (6 bases). The germline V and J ends were trimmed by 7 bases and 2 bases, with 15 bases remaining between them. This CDR3 is 14 amino acids long. Germline V gene lookup returns CDR1 MNHNS and CDR2 SASEGT. For the CDR3, the DNA is TGTGCCAGCAACACCTGGGACAAGACCTACGAGCAGTACTTC. Its protein is CASNTWDKTYEQYF.

The chain links TRBV2 to TRBJ1-6, with 10 bases aligning to TRBD1. V was clipped by 4 bases and J by 7 bases; unmatched bases: 1. This CDR3 spans 14 amino acids. Germline loops: CDR1 SNHLY, CDR2 FYNNEI. Here the CDR3 DNA reads TGTGCCAGCAGTGGGACAGGGGGAAATTCACCCCTCCACTTT. Protein sequence: CASSGTGGNSPLHF.

The chain has TRBV9 and TRBJ1-6; 7 nucleotides align to TRBD1. With 2 bases clipped from V and 7 bases from J, the junction kept 3 bases outside the gene matches. CDR1 is SGDLS, CDR2 YYNGEE, per germline. The CDR3 has 14 amino acids. The CDR3 DNA follows: TGTGCCAGCAGCGTGACAGGGCTGAATTCACCCCTCCACTTT. It is translated as CASSVTGLNSPLHF.

The chain combines TRBV30 with TRBJ2-1; D is possibly TRBD2 (6 bases). The CDR3 runs 13 residues. Trimming took 2 bases from V and 6 from J, leaving 11 bases between them. Germline CDR1 is GTSNPN and CDR2 is SVGIG (reference sequence). The DNA of the CDR3 is TGTGCCTGGAGTCCGACTAGTTCCAATGAGCAGTTCTTC. Translating it yields CAWSPTSSNEQFF.

This clone was seen a single time. The rearrangement joins TRBV5-4 to TRBJ2-5; weak D call: TRBD2 (6 bases). CDR3 size: 15 residues. Trimming pared 3 bases from V and 3 bases from J, leaving 15 bases between. Germline assignment: CDR1 SGHNT and CDR2 YYREEE (reference sequence). The CDR3 region is CASSSPGVLKETQYF. CDR3 nucleotides: TGTGCCAGCAGCTCGCCGGGAGTTTTGAAAGAGACCCAGTACTTC.

The CDR3 bases are TGTGCCAGTAGTCGAATCAGGGCTTCGACCTACAATGAGCAGTTCTTC. As protein: CASSRIRASTYNEQFF. The rearrangement uses TRBV19 and TRBJ2-1, with D possibly TRBD1 on 5 matching bases. The CDR3 length is 16 residues. V dropped 5 bases and J dropped 2 bases, with 16 bases sitting between them. Germline CDR1 and CDR2: LNHDA and SQIVND (reference sequence).

The J gene is TRBJ1-3, the V gene TRBV29-1; D is ambiguous. CDR3 length equals 12 residues. Germline values: CDR1 SQVTM, CDR2 ANQGSEA. V dropped 6 bases and J dropped 0 bases, with 6 bases sitting between them. CDR3: CSVQNSGNTIYF. The CDR3 DNA is TGCAGCGTCCAAAACTCTGGAAACACCATATATTTT.

This rearrangement joins TRBV9 to TRBJ2-5; 14 bases are shared with TRBD2. V lost 4 bases to trimming and J lost 2 bases; unmatched junction nucleotides: 7. This CDR3 has 17 amino acids. Per germline, CDR1 SGDLS and CDR2 YYNGEE. The CDR3 DNA is TGTGCCAGCAGCCCCAAGGGACTAGCGGGGGATCAAGAGACCCAGTACTTC. Amino acid sequence: CASSPKGLAGDQETQYF.

The chain recombines TRBV7-3 with TRBJ2-7; 9 positions match TRBD2. From germline, CDR1 is SGHTA and CDR2 FQGTGA. The CDR3 runs to 16 residues. Trimming removed 4 bases from V and 5 bases from J; junction bases left unmatched: 12. CDR3 protein: CASSSAPAGGPHEQYF. CDR3 in DNA: TGTGCCAGCAGCTCCGCCCCGGCGGGAGGGCCCCACGAGCAGTACTTC.

The V gene is TRBV19, the J gene TRBJ1-1; D perhaps matches TRBD1 (5 bases). This CDR3 has 13 residues. V was clipped by 0 bases and J by 8 bases, with 10 bases between them. Germline CDR1 LNHDA, CDR2 SQIVND (reference sequence). This CDR3 reads CASSIDRAGEAFF. CDR3 in DNA: TGTGCCAGTAGTATAGACAGGGCTGGCGAAGCTTTCTTT.

The chain joins TRBV6-5 to TRBJ2-5; a weak D match, TRBD2 (5 bases). Matching the DNA end better, TRBJ2-7 makes the J call doubtful. This CDR3 comprises 16 residues. Germline-derived CDR1 and CDR2 are MNHEY and SVGAGI. The CDR3 sequence is CASSYPLGVGNYEQYF. The CDR3 DNA follows: TGTGCCAGCAGTTACCCCCTCGGGGTGGGAAACTACGAGCAGTACTTC.

The chain combines TRBV7-2 with TRBJ1-2; D is undetermined. The CDR3 contains 14 residues. V was trimmed by 1 base and J by 6 bases, leaving 12 bases between them. Germline CDR1 and CDR2: SGHTA and FQGNSA. CDR3 loop: CASSLGPRGDGYTF. The CDR3 DNA follows: TGTGCCAGCAGCTTAGGCCCCAGAGGCGATGGCTACACCTTC.

The V and J genes are TRBV4-2 and TRBJ2-5; the match to TRBD2 covers 7 bases. The length of the CDR3 is 16 residues. J was trimmed by 4 bases and V by 0 bases; bases with no gene match: 8. Germline-derived CDR1 and CDR2 are LGHNA and YNFKEQ. CDR3 DNA: TGTGCCAGCAGCCAAGAGTTGGGAGGGCCCGGAGAGACCCAGTACTTC. Residues: CASSQELGGPGETQYF.

The chain employs TRBV2 and TRBJ2-7; TRBD2 matches 13 bases. The CDR3 length is 15 residues. Looked up from germline, CDR1 is SNHLY and CDR2 is FYNNEI. The V and J ends lost 5 bases and 3 bases, in that order; junction bases with no gene match: 4. The CDR3 sequence is CASSPRTSGGYEQYF. The CDR3 DNA reads as TGTGCCAGCAGTCCTCGGACTAGCGGGGGCTACGAGCAGTACTTC.

V gene TRBV6-4 combines with J gene TRBJ2-7; TRBD1 aligns across 10 bases. Trimming at V came to 6 bases and at J to 5 bases, leaving 13 bases not matched to a gene. The CDR3 totals 16 residues. The germline V gene encodes CDR1 MRHNA and CDR2 SNTAGT. The DNA for the CDR3 is TGTGCCAGCAGACCCTGGTCCGGGACAGGGGTCGACGAGCAGTACTTC. Its translation is CASRPWSGTGVDEQYF.

The V gene is TRBV6-1, the J gene TRBJ2-3; D is perhaps TRBD2 (6 bases). V dropped 6 bases and J dropped 2 bases, with 15 bases sitting between them. CDR1 is MNHNS, CDR2 SASEGT, per germline. The CDR3 contains 15 residues. This CDR3 reads CASSPGTYITDTQYF. The CDR3 DNA sequence: TGTGCCAGCAGCCCCGGGACTTATATCACAGATACGCAGTATTTT.

The rearrangement joins TRBV7-9 to TRBJ2-3; 10 positions agree with TRBD2. J lost 2 bases, V lost 2 bases, and 10 bases had no gene match. Germline CDR1 reads SEHNR; CDR2 reads FQNEAQ (reference sequence). The CDR3 extends over 18 amino acids. CDR3 loop: CASSLTALLAGDTDTQYF. CDR3 in DNA: TGTGCCAGCAGCTTAACCGCCTTGCTAGCGGGAGACACAGATACGCAGTATTTT.

The V gene is TRBV5-6, the J gene TRBJ2-7, with a tentative D call TRBD1 (5 bases). The CDR3 sequence is 13 residues long. V lost 1 base, J lost 5 bases, and 10 bases lay in between. Germline V gene lookup returns CDR1 SGHDT and CDR2 YYEEEE. The CDR3 reads CASSLTGSHEQYF. The CDR3 DNA follows: TGTGCCAGCAGCTTGACAGGATCCCACGAGCAGTACTTC.

Comment on this clone: Other DNA variants within this sample encode the same CDR3. CDR3 sequence reads: CASSLGAATDTQYF. CDR3 DNA sequence: TGTGCCAGCAGCTTAGGAGCGGCCACAGATACGCAGTATTTT. The chain carries TRBV11-3 and TRBJ2-3; D may be TRBD2 (5 bases). V lost 1 base, J lost 2 bases, and 7 bases lay in between. The CDR3 has 14 amino acids. CDR1 is SGHNT, CDR2 YENEEA, per germline. The whole variable domain, filled in from reference TRBV11-3 and TRBJ2-3, reads EAGVVQSPRYKIIEKKQPVAFWCNPISGHNTLYWYLQNLGQGPELLIRYENEEAVDDSQLPKDRFSAERLKGVDSTLKIQPAELGDSAVYLCASSLGAATDTQYFGPGTRLTVL.

The gene calls are TRBV7-9 and TRBJ1-2; D may be TRBD1 (6 bases). The germline CDR1 and CDR2 sequences are SEHNR and FQNEAQ (reference sequence). V lost 4 bases to trimming and J lost 4 bases, with 16 bases between them. This CDR3 has 15 amino acids. Here the CDR3 reads CASSSDYRAIYGYTF. CDR3 coding DNA: TGTGCCAGCAGCTCAGACTACAGGGCGATCTATGGCTACACCTTC.

Here the CDR3 reads CASSLRPTGSGGNTIYF. The CDR3 DNA follows: TGTGCCAGCAGCTTGCGCCCTACGGGATCCGGGGGAAACACCATATATTTT. This chain connects TRBV5-6 to TRBJ1-3, with D hard to call. The CDR3 consists of 17 residues. The V and J ends lost 1 base and 4 bases respectively, with 18 bases between them. The germline gives CDR1 SGHDT, CDR2 YYEEEE.

The chain couples TRBV4-3 to TRBJ2-1; 7 nucleotides line up with TRBD2. The CDR3 extends over 15 amino acids. Per the germline V gene, CDR1 is LGHNA and CDR2 is YSLEER. Trimming removed 8 bases from V and 5 bases from J; junction bases left unmatched: 12. The chain's CDR3 is CASRSSSGSDNEQFF. The CDR3 coding sequence is TGCGCCAGCCGTTCATCTAGCGGTTCGGACAATGAGCAGTTCTTC.

The V gene is TRBV7-6, the J gene TRBJ2-2; 8 bases line up with TRBD2. The CDR3 has 16 amino acids. Trimming removed 5 bases from V and 6 bases from J; junction bases left unmatched: 11. Germline-derived CDR1 and CDR2 are SGHVS and FNYEAQ. This CDR3 reads CASSARPGGISGELFF. The CDR3 nucleotides read TGTGCCAGCAGCGCCCGGCCGGGGGGGATTTCCGGGGAGCTGTTTTTT.

This clone has only one observation. This chain uses TRBV6-1 with TRBJ2-7, with 10 bases matching TRBD1. Looked up from germline, CDR1 is MNHNS and CDR2 is SASEGT. This CDR3 comprises 13 residues. V was clipped by 6 bases and J by 1 base; unmatched bases: 0. DNA for the CDR3: TGTGCCAGCAGGGACAGGGGGTCCTACGAGCAGTACTTC. This sequence encodes CASRDRGSYEQYF.

This clone has only a few counts. CDR3 loop: CASSPWVRSTEAFF. The CDR3 nucleotides are TGTGCCAGCAGCCCCTGGGTGAGGAGCACTGAAGCTTTCTTT. The chain combines TRBV6-1 with TRBJ1-1; D gene uncertain. Germline V lookup: CDR1 MNHNS, CDR2 SASEGT. Trimming removed 6 bases from V and 4 bases from J, with 15 bases in between. There are 14 residues in the CDR3.

The chain employs TRBV11-1 and TRBJ1-6; TRBD1 agrees at 8 bases. This CDR3 comprises 14 residues. Germline V lookup: CDR1 SGHAT, CDR2 FQDESV (reference sequence). The V and J ends lost 5 bases and 6 bases, in that order; junction bases with no gene match: 3. The CDR3 region is CASSGQGSNSPLHF. The DNA of the CDR3 is TGTGCCAGCAGCGGACAGGGCTCTAATTCACCCCTCCACTTT.

The CDR3 DNA reads as TGTGCCAGCAGATTTCCAGGGGGCACTGAAGCTTTCTTT. Protein: CASRFPGGTEAFF. The gene calls are TRBV6-5 and TRBJ1-1; 7 positions match TRBD1. The CDR3 is made up of 13 amino acids. Per germline, CDR1 MNHEY and CDR2 SVGAGI. J was trimmed by 4 bases and V by 6 bases; bases with no gene match: 5.